The TCR beta chain described here comes from a study of blood T cells in healthy people across ages. This CDR3 contains 13 residues. Germline V gene sequence: CDR1 SGHTA, CDR2 FQGNSA. Primed by a sample-barcoded 5' primer and a J-beta primer mix, a second PCR proceeded for 7 to 11 cycles. TCRdb re-called the 5' RACE reads through MiXCR, storing one row per CDR3 protein. Among 1.5 million to 2 million distinct CDR3 sequences, approximately 30% were seen once, and the ten largest hold over 7%. Material: blood. This clonotype was sampled from a woman aged 25-40 years in good health. The rearrangement links TRBV7-2 to TRBJ2-5, with D possibly being TRBD2 (5 bases). The closer fit of TRBJ2-7 to the DNA end suggests the J call may be wrong. As DNA, the CDR3 is TGTGCCAGCAGCTTAGTAGCTCGGGGCGAGCAGTACTTC. Protein: CASSLVARGEQYF.